Shown below are 18 T cell receptor beta chains from a single sample sequenced in a study of OX40 agonist ivuxolimab in advanced cancers. This table comes from immunoSEQ multiplex PCR, and its TCRdb copy is limited to in-frame clones, with some not included. The sample consists of some 70,000 clones, 70% to 85% of them appearing once. The sample consisted of CD4+ or CD8+ T cells sorted from blood, taken in a trial of the OX40 agonist ivuxolimab. The origin of the receptors is an adult with an advanced solid tumor such as melanoma, head and neck, liver or kidney cancer.

V gene TRBV7-2 combines with J gene TRBJ2-3; the D gene is possibly TRBD1 (6 bases). V lost 5 bases, J lost 0 bases, and 21 bases lay in between. The CDR3 is 18 amino acids. Per germline, CDR1 SGHTA and CDR2 FQGNSA. CDR3 nucleotides: TGTGCCAGCAGCATTTCCCTACGAGGGGGTGGTAGCACAGATACGCAGTATTTT. As protein: CASSISLRGGGSTDTQYF. Full variable domain (rest looked up from reference TRBV7-2 and TRBJ2-3): GAGVSQSPSNKVTEKGKDVELRCDPISGHTALYWYRQSLGQGLEFLIYFQGNSAPDKSGLPSDRFSAERTGGSVSTLTIQRTQQEDSAVYLCASSISLRGGGSTDTQYFGPGTRLTVL.

The V and J genes are TRBV5-6 and TRBJ2-7, with D unresolved. In germline, CDR1 is SGHDT, CDR2 YYEEEE. The V end was cut by 4 bases, the J end by 7 bases, with 12 bases between. The CDR3 length is 12 residues. Here the CDR3 reads CASSRPPGEQYF. The CDR3 DNA is TGTGCCAGCAGCAGGCCCCCTGGTGAGCAGTACTTC.

This chain joins TRBV5-1 and TRBJ1-2, with D unclear. The V end was cut by 6 bases, the J end by 0 bases, with 9 bases between. The CDR3 extends over 13 amino acids. The germline V gene encodes CDR1 SGHRS and CDR2 YFSETQ. Here the CDR3 reads CASKEPTNYGYTF. CDR3 sequence (DNA): TGCGCCAGCAAGGAACCGACTAACTATGGCTACACCTTC.

This clone was recorded once. V is TRBV11-2 and J is TRBJ2-7; D is unresolved. The V and J ends lost 3 bases and 7 bases respectively, with 13 bases between them. Germline lookup yields CDR1 SGHAT and CDR2 FQNNGV. The CDR3 length is 13 residues. The CDR3 is CASSFDRTGEQYF. The CDR3 nucleotides are TGTGCCAGCAGCTTCGACCGAACGGGTGAGCAGTACTTC.

This rearrangement joins TRBV7-8 to TRBJ1-2, with 10 bases that match TRBD1. CDR1 is SGHVS and CDR2 is FQNEAQ in the germline V gene. The CDR3 is 16 residues long. V trimming: 0 bases; J trimming: 8 bases; junction bases outside the gene matches: 9. CDR3 DNA: TGTGCCAGCAGCTTAGCCCTAAACGGGGACAGGGGCGGCTACACCTTC. This encodes CASSLALNGDRGGYTF.

V is TRBV7-3 and J is TRBJ2-1; 8 positions match TRBD2. The CDR3 totals 17 residues. V was pared by 4 bases and J by 4 bases, with 12 bases of the junction left unmatched. CDR1 and CDR2 from the germline V gene are SGHTA and FQGTGA. The DNA of the CDR3 is TGTGCCAGCAGCTCAGCACCAGCGGGGGCGCAATACAATGAGCAGTTCTTC. This gives the protein CASSSAPAGAQYNEQFF.

The chain joins TRBV19 to TRBJ1-5; TRBD1 matches 8 bases. Germline CDR1 and CDR2: LNHDA and SQIVND (reference sequence). This CDR3 is 15 amino acids long. V shed 6 bases, J shed 11 bases, and the junction held 15 bases outside the gene matches. CDR3 nucleotides: TGTGCCAGTAGCCAAGACAGGGGTCGACTAGGAGCCCAGCATTTT. It encodes CASSQDRGRLGAQHF. The complete variable domain, with remaining parts taken from reference TRBV19 and TRBJ1-5, reads DGGITQSPKYLFRKEGQNVTLSCEQNLNHDAMYWYRQDPGQGLRLIYYSQIVNDFQKGDIAEGYSVSREKKESFPLTVTSAQKNPTAFYLCASSQDRGRLGAQHFGDGTRLSIL.

V is TRBV5-1 and J is TRBJ2-5; 8 bases fit TRBD1. Looked up from germline, CDR1 is SGHRS and CDR2 is YFSETQ. This CDR3 region has 15 residues. V shed 2 bases, J shed 5 bases, and the junction held 8 bases outside the gene matches. CDR3 coding DNA: TGCGCCAGCAGCTTAGGACAGGGCTCTGGGGAGACCCAGTACTTC. Protein: CASSLGQGSGETQYF.

This chain connects TRBV2 to TRBJ1-2; 10 nucleotides align to TRBD1. Per germline, CDR1 SNHLY and CDR2 FYNNEI. The CDR3 is made up of 14 amino acids. The J segment lost 7 bases and the V segment lost 5 bases, leaving 7 bases of the junction unmatched. Written as DNA, the CDR3 is TGTGCCAGCAGTAGACAGGGGGCTACTGGTGGCTACACCTTC. It codes for CASSRQGATGGYTF. Full variable domain (remainder filled in from reference TRBV2 and TRBJ1-2): EPEVTQTPSHQVTQMGQEVILRCVPISNHLYFYWYRQILGQKVEFLVSFYNNEISEKSEIFDDQFSVERPDGSNFTLKIRSTKLEDSAMYFCASSRQGATGGYTFGSGTRLTVV.

This clone was seen only a few times. The chain joins TRBV7-8 to TRBJ1-6; D unclear. The CDR3 extends over 13 amino acids. The germline V gene encodes CDR1 SGHVS and CDR2 FQNEAQ. V shed 2 bases and J shed 7 bases, with 6 bases lying between them. Here the CDR3 reads CASSLPGNSPLHF. Here the CDR3 DNA reads TGTGCCAGCAGCTTACCTGGGAATTCACCCCTCCACTTT.

This clone was found once. The V call is TRBV5-6, the J call TRBJ1-2, with TRBD1 as a possible D gene (5 bases). The CDR3 is made up of 14 amino acids. The V end was cut by 3 bases, the J end by 4 bases, with 13 bases between. The germline CDR1 and CDR2 sequences are SGHDT and YYEEEE. CDR3 sequence: CASSSAGIPYGYTF. For the CDR3, the DNA is TGTGCCAGCAGCTCCGCAGGGATCCCCTATGGCTACACCTTC.

This sequence joins TRBV5-6 and TRBJ2-7; D may match TRBD1 or TRBD2 (5 bases each). Germline CDR1 and CDR2: SGHDT and YYEEEE. The CDR3 runs to 14 residues. The ends were cut back, 0 bases at V and 2 bases at J, with 9 bases in the middle. The CDR3 DNA is TGTGCCAGCAGCTTGGCGGGGCAGGCCTACGAGCAGTACTTC. It specifies CASSLAGQAYEQYF.

Remarks on this clone: At the DNA level, this CDR3 is encoded by other sequences in the same sample as well. This sequence joins TRBV7-9 and TRBJ1-3; D unresolved. V was pared by 2 bases and J by 0 bases, with 8 bases between. Germline lookup yields CDR1 SEHNR and CDR2 FQNEAQ (reference sequence). The CDR3 is made up of 15 amino acids. The CDR3 reads CASSLPDGSGNTIYF. The CDR3 DNA is TGTGCCAGCAGCTTACCGGACGGCTCTGGAAACACCATATATTTT.

The gene calls are TRBV18 and TRBJ1-2, with 9 bases aligning to TRBD1. V lost 3 bases, J lost 6 bases, and 5 bases stayed unmatched. Germline V gene lookup returns CDR1 KGHSH and CDR2 LQKENI. CDR3 size: 14 residues. The CDR3 nucleotides read TGTGCCAGCTCACCGGGGACAGGGAGAGATGGCTACACCTTC. Translation: CASSPGTGRDGYTF.

The V and J genes are TRBV11-2 and TRBJ1-2; D call uncertain. The length of the CDR3 is 12 residues. V lost 5 bases and J lost 5, with 9 bases in between. Per the germline V gene, CDR1 is SGHAT and CDR2 is FQNNGV. The CDR3 here is CASSPGLYGYTF. The CDR3 DNA follows: TGTGCCAGCAGCCCGGGCCTGTATGGCTACACCTTC.

This clone was seen a handful of times. This sequence joins TRBV9 and TRBJ1-5; D perhaps matches TRBD1 (6 bases). V was pared by 2 bases and J by 3 bases, with 9 bases between. In germline, CDR1 is SGDLS, CDR2 YYNGEE. The CDR3 is 14 amino acids. CDR3 residues: CASSVGGDNQPQHF. CDR3 DNA sequence: TGTGCCAGCAGCGTGGGGGGCGACAATCAGCCCCAGCATTTT.

The chain links TRBV7-3 to TRBJ2-2; D possibly corresponds to TRBD2 (5 bases). V was clipped by 5 bases and J by 6 bases, with 13 bases between them. Germline V gene sequence: CDR1 SGHTA, CDR2 FQGTGA. This CDR3 has 14 amino acids. In DNA, the CDR3 is TGTGCCAGCAGCGCCATCGGGGAAGCCGGGGAGCTGTTTTTT. This codes for CASSAIGEAGELFF.

The CDR3 DNA is TGTGCCAGTAGTATAGACCCAGGGACAGGGGGTCAGCCCCAGCATTTT. As protein: CASSIDPGTGGQPQHF. The chain recombines TRBV19 with TRBJ1-5; TRBD1 matches at 11 bases. The CDR3 covers 16 residues. The germline V gene encodes CDR1 LNHDA and CDR2 SQIVND (reference sequence). V was pared by 0 bases and J by 6 bases, with 4 bases of the junction left unmatched.